This T cell receptor (beta chain) emerged from a study of vaccination and CD4 T cells after COVID-19. Study-wide background: Overlapping spike peptides from SARS-CoV-2, HCoV-NL63, HCoV-OC43 and HCoV-229E served to stimulate the cells.

This clonotype was seen a handful of times. Its antigen is undetermined. Cultured CD4+ T-cell DNA underwent Oncomine TCR Beta short-read sequencing. From the PCR reads, TCRdb called clonotypes with MiXCR, one entry per CDR3 protein. The top ten hold 20% to 25% of the sample, which has some 7,000 distinct CDR3 sequences, 35% to 45% seen once. General observations from the study: A nonsignificant median increase from about 20 to 38 SARS-CoV-2-reactive clonotypes was observed.

Treatment given: roughly 11-day PBMC culture with coronavirus spike peptide pools or control peptides (ViraFEST assay). Those CD4+ T cells from the unexposed donor predate the COVID-19 pandemic (2011-2018). The sample consisted of CD4+ T cells from blood, cultured in vitro. This clonotype was sampled from a human donor in good health.

CDR3 region: CASSSRVMNTEAFF. CDR3 DNA sequence: TGTGCCAGCAGTTCCCGGGTCATGAACACTGAAGCTTTCTTT. The chain employs TRBV6-5 and TRBJ1-1; unclear D gene. The CDR3 is 14 residues long. CDR1 and CDR2 (germline): MNHEY, SVGAGI. Trimming stripped 4 bases from V and 0 bases from J, with 9 bases between.